The 18 T cell receptor beta chains listed next were all sequenced from one sample in a study of CD8+ T cells in alopecia areata. Treatment meaning: oral pan-JAK inhibitor, 5-10 mg twice daily. Following RNA extraction, reverse transcription yielded cDNA that acted as the sequencing template. Profiled with immunoSEQ multiplex PCR; TCRdb holds only in-frame clones, not every one. The repertoire consists of under 250,000 clones, with approximately 72% occurring once and the leading ten covering 0.95% to 1.5%. Sample: CD4+ T cells sorted from blood, taken around week 46, from a patient treated with tofacitinib. The receptors come from a human donor with alopecia areata.

The J gene is TRBJ1-5, the V gene TRBV7-2; 9 bases fit TRBD1. The germline V gene encodes CDR1 SGHTA and CDR2 FQGNSA. The CDR3 sequence is 15 residues long. V was pared by 6 bases and J by 3 bases, with 6 bases of the junction left unmatched. This chain's CDR3 is CASSYRGLDNQPQHF. The CDR3 nucleotides read TGTGCCAGCAGTTACAGGGGGCTGGACAATCAGCCCCAGCATTTT.

The genes are TRBV9 and TRBJ2-7; 8 bases match TRBD2. The junction had 4 bases not matched to a gene; V was cut back by 0 bases and J by 2 bases. The CDR3 spans 15 residues. CDR1 is SGDLS and CDR2 is YYNGEE in the germline V gene. CDR3 bases: TGTGCCAGCAGCGTAGAAGGCGGGGGGCCCTACGAGCAGTACTTC. Translation: CASSVEGGGPYEQYF.

This clone has a handful of counts. This rearrangement joins TRBV29-1 to TRBJ2-5; TRBD1 aligns across 7 bases. Unmatched junction bases numbered 4, after V lost 5 bases and J lost 1 base. CDR1 is SQVTM and CDR2 is ANQGSEA in the germline V gene. There are 13 residues in the CDR3. The CDR3 region is CSVRRGFQETQYF. Here the CDR3 DNA reads TGCAGCGTTCGCAGGGGGTTCCAAGAGACCCAGTACTTC.

V is TRBV7-3 and J is TRBJ2-6; D unresolved. Between the trimmed V and J ends, which lost 0 bases and 4 bases, there was a span of 10 bases. CDR1 is SGHTA and CDR2 is FQGTGA in the germline V gene. This CDR3 has 16 residues. The CDR3 protein is CASSLTFGAGANVLTF. CDR3 sequence (DNA): TGTGCCAGCAGCTTAACGTTCGGTGCGGGGGCCAACGTCCTGACTTTC.

This clone came up a few times. V is TRBV6-6 and J is TRBJ1-1; 8 nucleotides match TRBD1. CDR3 length: 15 amino acids. The V segment lost 4 bases and the J segment 4 bases; nucleotides outside the gene matches: 8. CDR1 MNHNY and CDR2 SVGAGI come from the germline V gene (reference sequence). The CDR3, as DNA: TGTGCCAGCAGTTCACAGACAGGGGAGGGCACTGAAGCTTTCTTT. Protein: CASSSQTGEGTEAFF.

This chain joins TRBV30 and TRBJ1-2; D unresolved. The CDR3 is made up of 13 amino acids. Germline V gene lookup returns CDR1 GTSNPN and CDR2 SVGIG (reference sequence). The V and J ends lost 0 bases and 8 bases respectively, with 13 bases between them. In DNA, the CDR3 is TGTGCCTGGAGTGTTCAGAGGGTTGAAGGCTACACCTTC. This translates into CAWSVQRVEGYTF. Drawing the rest from reference TRBV30 and TRBJ1-2, the complete variable domain is SQTIHQWPATLVQPVGSPLSLECTVEGTSNPNLYWYRQAAGRGLQLLFYSVGIGQISSEVPQNLSASRPQDRQFILSSKKLLLSDSGFYLCAWSVQRVEGYTFGSGTRLTVV.

The J gene is TRBJ1-1, the V gene TRBV5-1; D is uncertain. This CDR3 comprises 15 residues. Germline V gene data show CDR1 as SGHRS and CDR2 as YFSETQ. Trimming removed 1 base from V and 1 base from J, with 11 bases in between. Here the CDR3 DNA reads TGCGCCAGCAGCTTGAATTTAGGCCCGAACACTGAAGCTTTCTTT. This encodes CASSLNLGPNTEAFF.

The rearrangement uses TRBV30 and TRBJ1-2; TRBD1 is a possible D gene (6 bases). The CDR3 consists of 14 residues. Germline CDR1 GTSNPN, CDR2 SVGIG (reference sequence). V was shortened by 6 bases and J by 2 bases, with 16 bases between the two germline ends. The CDR3 region is CACWIRGPNYGYTF. The CDR3 DNA follows: TGTGCCTGCTGGATCAGGGGACCAAACTATGGCTACACCTTC.

The chain couples TRBV5-6 to TRBJ2-5; D gene ambiguous. The CDR3 extends over 14 amino acids. CDR1 is SGHDT, CDR2 YYEEEE, per germline. Trimming cost V 0 bases and J 5 bases, with 11 bases left between them. In DNA form, the CDR3 reads TGTGCCAGCAGCTTGGTGTCCCAGGAGGAGACCCAGTACTTC. Translating gives CASSLVSQEETQYF.

The chain combines TRBV14 with TRBJ2-1, with TRBD2 identical over 10 bases. The CDR3 covers 16 residues. The germline V gene has CDR1 SGHDN and CDR2 FVKESK. Germline trimming cut 1 base from V and 9 bases from J; bases unmatched to any gene: 9. In nucleotides, the CDR3 is TGTGCCAGCAGCCAAGGGGAACCGGGACTAGCGTTTGAGCAGTTCTTC. As protein: CASSQGEPGLAFEQFF.

The chain combines TRBV14 with TRBJ1-1, with D unclear. CDR3 length: 14 amino acids. The V gene lost 5 bases and the J gene lost 6 bases, with 16 bases spanning the gap. Germline CDR1 and CDR2: SGHDN and FVKESK. The CDR3 sequence: CASSYRLGSAEAFF. The CDR3 coding sequence is TGTGCCAGCAGCTATAGACTGGGGAGCGCTGAAGCTTTCTTT.

In this sample, this clone turned up once. V usage is TRBV7-2 and J usage is TRBJ2-3, with 10 bases lining up with TRBD2. This CDR3 is 16 amino acids long. Germline trimming cut 6 bases from V and 2 bases from J; bases unmatched to any gene: 8. Germline V gives CDR1 SGHTA, CDR2 FQGNSA. CDR3 DNA sequence: TGTGCCAGCAGTCCCCTAGCGGGGGCTAACACAGATACGCAGTATTTT. Residues: CASSPLAGANTDTQYF.

The V call is TRBV5-4, the J call TRBJ1-6, with D perhaps matching TRBD1 (5 bases). This CDR3 region has 15 residues. V dropped 2 bases and J dropped 9 bases, with 15 bases sitting between them. The germline V gene encodes CDR1 SGHNT and CDR2 YYREEE (reference sequence). Written as DNA, the CDR3 is TGTGCCAGCAGCTTAGGCATCCAGGGAGTTTCACCCCTCCACTTT. Its translation is CASSLGIQGVSPLHF.

This clone was detected a few times. The V call is TRBV7-2, the J call TRBJ1-2, with TRBD1 matching over 7 bases. V dropped 1 base and J dropped 6; count of bases not matched to a gene: 11. The V gene's germline CDR1 is SGHTA and CDR2 FQGNSA. The CDR3 consists of 16 residues. The CDR3 bases are TGTGCCAGCAGCTTAGTAGGATTCGACAGGGCAAATGGCTACACCTTC. Translation: CASSLVGFDRANGYTF. The full variable domain, its missing parts supplied by reference TRBV7-2 and TRBJ1-2, is GAGVSQSPSNKVTEKGKDVELRCDPISGHTALYWYRQSLGQGLEFLIYFQGNSAPDKSGLPSDRFSAERTGGSVSTLTIQRTQQEDSAVYLCASSLVGFDRANGYTFGSGTRLTVV.

This clone occurred a few times. The chain couples TRBV9 to TRBJ1-3; D gene uncertain. This CDR3 is built from 16 residues. The V gene lost 4 bases and the J gene lost 0 bases, with 14 bases spanning the gap. Germline-derived CDR1 and CDR2 are SGDLS and YYNGEE. CDR3 bases: TGTGCCAGCAGCCCCGAAGTAAGGATCTCTGGAAACACCATATATTTT. Translating gives CASSPEVRISGNTIYF.

The chain couples TRBV5-1 to TRBJ2-5, with TRBD2 matching over 8 bases. Germline V gene sequence: CDR1 SGHRS, CDR2 YFSETQ. V shed 4 bases, J shed 5 bases, and the junction held 7 bases outside the gene matches. This CDR3 is built from 14 residues. The CDR3 reads CASSTSGGPETQYF. The CDR3 DNA is TGCGCCAGCAGCACAAGCGGGGGTCCCGAGACCCAGTACTTC.

The genes are TRBV29-1 and TRBJ1-2; 8 nucleotides agree with TRBD1. CDR3 length equals 14 residues. The germline V gene encodes CDR1 SQVTM and CDR2 ANQGSEA. J was trimmed by 5 bases and V by 7 bases; bases with no gene match: 12. CDR3 sequence reads: CSGLAGTGRYGYTF. The CDR3 DNA is TGCAGCGGCCTGGCCGGGACAGGACGTTATGGCTACACCTTC. The entire variable domain, with the rest obtained from reference TRBV29-1 and TRBJ1-2, is as follows: SAVISQKPSRDICQRGTSLTIQCQVDSQVTMMFWYRQQPGQSLTLIATANQGSEATYESGFVIDKFPISRPNLTFSTLTVSNMSPEDSSIYLCSGLAGTGRYGYTFGSGTRLTVV.

The V call is TRBV11-3, the J call TRBJ2-3; the D gene is possibly TRBD1 (6 bases). The CDR3 has 15 residues. The V gene's germline CDR1 is SGHNT and CDR2 YENEEA. The ends were cut back, 1 base at V and 4 bases at J, with 12 bases in the middle. The CDR3 region has the DNA TGTGCCAGCAGCTTAGCTAGGGGGAGTTCAGATACGCAGTATTTT. Protein: CASSLARGSSDTQYF.